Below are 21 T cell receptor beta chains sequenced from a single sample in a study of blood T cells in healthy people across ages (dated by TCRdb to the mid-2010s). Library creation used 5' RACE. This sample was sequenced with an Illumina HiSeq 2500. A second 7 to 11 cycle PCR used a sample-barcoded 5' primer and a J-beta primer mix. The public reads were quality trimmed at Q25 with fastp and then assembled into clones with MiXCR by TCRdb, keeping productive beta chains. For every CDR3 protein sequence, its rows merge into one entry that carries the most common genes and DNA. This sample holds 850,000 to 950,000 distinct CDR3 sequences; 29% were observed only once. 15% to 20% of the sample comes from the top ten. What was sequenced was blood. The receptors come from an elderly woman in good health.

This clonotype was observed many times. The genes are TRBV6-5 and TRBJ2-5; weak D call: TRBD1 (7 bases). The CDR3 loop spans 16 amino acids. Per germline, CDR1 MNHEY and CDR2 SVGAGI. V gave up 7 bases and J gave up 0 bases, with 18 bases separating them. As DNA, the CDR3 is TGTGCCAGCAAAGATGTGACAGGGAGGTACCAAGAGACCCAGTACTTC. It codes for CASKDVTGRYQETQYF.

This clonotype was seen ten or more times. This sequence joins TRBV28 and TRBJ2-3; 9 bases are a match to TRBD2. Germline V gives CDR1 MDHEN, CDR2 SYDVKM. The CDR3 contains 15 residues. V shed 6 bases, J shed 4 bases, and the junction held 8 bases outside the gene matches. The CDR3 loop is CASRAAGGPSDTQYF. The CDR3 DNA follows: TGTGCCAGCAGGGCGGCGGGGGGGCCCTCAGATACGCAGTATTTT. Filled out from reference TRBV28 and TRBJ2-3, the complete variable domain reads DVKVTQSSRYLVKRTGEKVFLECVQDMDHENMFWYRQDPGLGLRLIYFSYDVKMKEKGDIPEGYSVSREKKERFSLILESASTNQTSMYLCASRAAGGPSDTQYFGPGTRLTVL.

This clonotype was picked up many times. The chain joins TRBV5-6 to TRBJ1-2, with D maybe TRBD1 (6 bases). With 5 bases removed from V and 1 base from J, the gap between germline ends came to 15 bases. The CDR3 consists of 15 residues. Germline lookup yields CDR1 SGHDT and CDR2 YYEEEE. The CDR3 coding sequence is TGTGCCAGCAGAAACCCCGGAGGGGGTAACTATGGCTACACCTTC. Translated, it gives CASRNPGGGNYGYTF.

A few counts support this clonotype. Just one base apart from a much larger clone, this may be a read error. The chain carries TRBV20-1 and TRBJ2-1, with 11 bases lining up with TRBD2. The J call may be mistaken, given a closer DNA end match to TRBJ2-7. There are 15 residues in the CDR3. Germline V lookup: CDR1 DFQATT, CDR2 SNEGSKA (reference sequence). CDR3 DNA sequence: TGCAGTGCCCCATCTAGCGGGGGGCCTCACAATGAGCAGTACTTC. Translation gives CSAPSSGGPHNEQYF.

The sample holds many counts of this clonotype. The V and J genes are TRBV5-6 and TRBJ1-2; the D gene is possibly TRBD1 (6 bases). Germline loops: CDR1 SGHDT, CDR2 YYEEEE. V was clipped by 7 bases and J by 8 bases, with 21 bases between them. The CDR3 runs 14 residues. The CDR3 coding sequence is TGTGCCAGCGGGGGGGCCGTACGGCGGAACGGCTACACCTTC. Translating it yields CASGGAVRRNGYTF.

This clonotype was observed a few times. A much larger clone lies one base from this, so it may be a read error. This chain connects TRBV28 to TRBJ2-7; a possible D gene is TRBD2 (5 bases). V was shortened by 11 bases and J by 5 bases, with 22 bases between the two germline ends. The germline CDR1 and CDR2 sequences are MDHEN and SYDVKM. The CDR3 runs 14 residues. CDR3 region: CAGTLGYGGDEQYF. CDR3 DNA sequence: TGTGCCGGCACCTTGGGGTACGGAGGAGACGAGCAGTACTTC.

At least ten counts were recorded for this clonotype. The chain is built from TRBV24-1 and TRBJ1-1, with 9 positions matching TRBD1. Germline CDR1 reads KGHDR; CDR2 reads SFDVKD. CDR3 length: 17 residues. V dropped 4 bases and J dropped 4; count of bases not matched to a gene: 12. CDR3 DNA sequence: TGTGCCACCAGTGACGGTGGGACAGGGATTTTGGGCACTGAAGCTTTCTTT. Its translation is CATSDGGTGILGTEAFF.

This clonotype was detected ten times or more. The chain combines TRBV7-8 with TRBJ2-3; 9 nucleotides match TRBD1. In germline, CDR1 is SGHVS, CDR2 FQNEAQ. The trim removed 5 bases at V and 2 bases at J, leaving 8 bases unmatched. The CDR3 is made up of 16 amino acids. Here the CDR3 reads CASSLGQGLPTDTQYF. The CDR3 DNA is TGTGCCAGCAGCCTCGGACAGGGGCTACCCACAGATACGCAGTATTTT. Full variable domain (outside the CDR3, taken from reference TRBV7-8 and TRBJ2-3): GAGVSQSPRYKVAKRGQDVALRCDPISGHVSLFWYQQALGQGPEFLTYFQNEAQLDKSGLPSDRFFAERPEGSVSTLKIQRTQQEDSAVYLCASSLGQGLPTDTQYFGPGTRLTVL.

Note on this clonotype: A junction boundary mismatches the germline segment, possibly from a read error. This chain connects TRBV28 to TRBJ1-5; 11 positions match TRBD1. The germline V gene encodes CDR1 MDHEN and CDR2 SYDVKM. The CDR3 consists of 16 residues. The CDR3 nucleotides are TGTGCCAGCAGAAATCGGGACAGGGGGTTCCACCAGCCCCGGCATTTT. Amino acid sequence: CASRNRDRGFHQPRHF.

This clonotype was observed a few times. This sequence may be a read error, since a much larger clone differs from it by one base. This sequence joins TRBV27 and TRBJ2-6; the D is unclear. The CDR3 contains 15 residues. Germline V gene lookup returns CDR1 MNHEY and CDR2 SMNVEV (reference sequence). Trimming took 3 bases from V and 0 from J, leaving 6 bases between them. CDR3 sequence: CASSFVSSGANVLTF. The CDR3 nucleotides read TGTGCCAGCAGTTTCGTAAGCTCTGGGGCCAACGTCCTGACTTTC.

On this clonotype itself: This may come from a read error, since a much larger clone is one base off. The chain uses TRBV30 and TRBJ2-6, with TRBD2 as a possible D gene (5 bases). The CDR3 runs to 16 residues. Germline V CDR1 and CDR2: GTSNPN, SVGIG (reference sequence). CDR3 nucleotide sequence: TGTGCCAGGAGTCCGATAGGAGGTACTGGGGCCAACGTCCTGACTTTC. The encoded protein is CARSPIGGTGANVLTF.

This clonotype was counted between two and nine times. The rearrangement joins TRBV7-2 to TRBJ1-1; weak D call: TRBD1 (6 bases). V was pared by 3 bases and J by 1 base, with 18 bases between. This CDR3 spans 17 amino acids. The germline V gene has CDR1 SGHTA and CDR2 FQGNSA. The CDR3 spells CASSFQGVGARNTEAFF. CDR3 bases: TGTGCCAGCAGCTTCCAGGGCGTGGGGGCGCGGAACACTGAAGCTTTCTTT.

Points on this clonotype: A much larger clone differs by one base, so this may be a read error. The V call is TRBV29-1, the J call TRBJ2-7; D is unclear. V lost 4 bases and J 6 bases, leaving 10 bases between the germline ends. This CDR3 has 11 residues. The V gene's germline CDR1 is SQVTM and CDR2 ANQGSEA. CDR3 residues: CSVGGRAEQYF. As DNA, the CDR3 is TGCAGCGTTGGGGGTAGAGCCGAGCAGTACTTC.

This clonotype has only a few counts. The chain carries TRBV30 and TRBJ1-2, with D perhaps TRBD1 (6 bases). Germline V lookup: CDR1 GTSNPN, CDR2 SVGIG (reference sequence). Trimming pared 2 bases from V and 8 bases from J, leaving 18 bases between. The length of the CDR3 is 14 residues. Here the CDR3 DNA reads TGTGCCTGGAGTTTTACAGGGAATTTTCGCGGCTACACCTTC. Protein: CAWSFTGNFRGYTF.

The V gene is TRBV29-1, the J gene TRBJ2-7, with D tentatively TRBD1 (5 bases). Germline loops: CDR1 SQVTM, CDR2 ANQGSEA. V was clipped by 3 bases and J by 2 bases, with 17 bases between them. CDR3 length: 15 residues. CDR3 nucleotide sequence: TGCAGCGTTGACCCTGGAACAGGAACCACCTACGAGCAGTACTTC. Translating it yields CSVDPGTGTTYEQYF.

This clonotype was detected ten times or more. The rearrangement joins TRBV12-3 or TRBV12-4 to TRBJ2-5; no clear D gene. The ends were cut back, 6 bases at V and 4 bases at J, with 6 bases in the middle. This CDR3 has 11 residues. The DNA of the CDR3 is TGTGCCAGCAGCAATCGAGAGACCCAGTACTTC. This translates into CASSNRETQYF.

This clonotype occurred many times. The DNA of the CDR3 is TGTGCCAGCAGCTTACCAGCGGGGGTCACAGATACGCAGTATTTT. The encoded protein is CASSLPAGVTDTQYF. This rearrangement joins TRBV11-1 to TRBJ2-3, with 8 bases aligning to TRBD2. Germline CDR1 reads SGHAT; CDR2 reads FQDESV (reference sequence). V lost 2 bases, J lost 2 bases, and 3 bases stayed unmatched. There are 15 residues in the CDR3.

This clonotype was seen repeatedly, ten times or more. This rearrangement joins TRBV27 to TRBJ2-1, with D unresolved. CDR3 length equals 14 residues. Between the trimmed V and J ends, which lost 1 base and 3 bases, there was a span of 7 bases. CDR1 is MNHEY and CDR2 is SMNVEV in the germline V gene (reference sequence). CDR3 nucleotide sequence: TGTGCCAGCAGTTTATTCCCCAGCTACAATGAGCAGTTCTTC. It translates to CASSLFPSYNEQFF.

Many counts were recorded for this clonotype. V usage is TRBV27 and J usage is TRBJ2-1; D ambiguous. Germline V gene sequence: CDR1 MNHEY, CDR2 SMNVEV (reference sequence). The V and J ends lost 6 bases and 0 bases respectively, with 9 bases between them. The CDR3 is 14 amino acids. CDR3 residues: CASREAPSYNEQFF. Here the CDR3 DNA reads TGTGCCAGCAGGGAAGCACCCTCCTACAATGAGCAGTTCTTC.

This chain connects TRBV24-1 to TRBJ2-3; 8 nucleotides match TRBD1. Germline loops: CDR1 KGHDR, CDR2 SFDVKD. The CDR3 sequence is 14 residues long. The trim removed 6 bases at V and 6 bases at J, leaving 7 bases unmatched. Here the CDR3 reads CATSIGQGADTQYF. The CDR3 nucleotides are TGTGCCACCAGTATAGGACAGGGAGCGGATACGCAGTATTTT.

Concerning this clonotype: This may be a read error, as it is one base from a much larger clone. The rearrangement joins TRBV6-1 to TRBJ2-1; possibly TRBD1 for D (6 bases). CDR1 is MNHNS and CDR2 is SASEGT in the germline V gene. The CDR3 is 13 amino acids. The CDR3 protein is CTSSVTGYNEQFF. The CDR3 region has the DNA TGTACCAGCAGTGTGACAGGTTACAATGAGCAGTTCTTC.